Each of the 13 T cell receptor beta chains below was sequenced from the same sample in a study of cytomegalovirus exposure and HLA in healthy donors. TCRdb's table, derived via immunoSEQ multiplex PCR, lists solely in-frame clones and lacks some. The sample has around 250,000 clones; 90% are singletons. Material for sequencing was PBMCs. The receptors originated from a young woman in good health and CMV-seronegative.

This clone appeared a single time. V and J are TRBV9 and TRBJ2-7; a weak D match, TRBD1 (6 bases). CDR1 and CDR2 (germline): SGDLS, YYNGEE. This CDR3 has 15 amino acids. Trimming took 0 bases from V and 3 from J, leaving 13 bases between them. The CDR3 nucleotides read TGTGCCAGCAGCGTAGGAGGGGACACCAACTACGAGCAGTACTTC. Translated, it gives CASSVGGDTNYEQYF.

The chain carries TRBV27 and TRBJ2-1, with D maybe TRBD2 (6 bases). Germline CDR1 and CDR2: MNHEY and SMNVEV (reference sequence). This CDR3 contains 15 residues. V was shortened by 1 base and J by 9 bases, with 16 bases between the two germline ends. CDR3 nucleotides: TGTGCCAGCAGTTTATTTAGGAGGGGCTACGGTGAGCAGTTCTTC. As protein: CASSLFRRGYGEQFF.

This rearrangement joins TRBV4-1 to TRBJ1-5; D is perhaps TRBD1 (5 bases). Germline CDR1 and CDR2: MGHRA and YSYEKL. CDR3 length: 15 amino acids. Trimming removed 0 bases from V and 5 bases from J, with 11 bases in between. The CDR3 DNA is TGCGCCAGCAGCCAAGATGGGAGGGGCGATCAGCCCCAGCATTTT. It encodes CASSQDGRGDQPQHF.

V is TRBV6-4 and J is TRBJ2-2, with D uncertain. CDR3 length: 12 residues. V lost 1 base and J 7 bases, leaving 4 bases between the germline ends. CDR1 is MRHNA, CDR2 SNTAGT, per germline. The CDR3 nucleotides read TGTGCCAGCAGTGACTTCCTCGGGGAGCTGTTTTTT. Translation: CASSDFLGELFF.

The rearrangement links TRBV6-1 to TRBJ1-6; TRBD1 aligns across 7 bases. Trimming removed 6 bases from V and 5 bases from J; junction bases left unmatched: 7. Germline lookup yields CDR1 MNHNS and CDR2 SASEGT. The CDR3 totals 15 residues. Here the CDR3 reads CASSLTGANNSPLHF. CDR3 DNA sequence: TGTGCCAGCAGCCTTACAGGGGCGAATAATTCACCCCTCCACTTT.

With regard to this clone: The missing conserved phenylalanine or tryptophan at the end of this CDR3 makes a read error likely. The DNA is left out, because the CDR3 cannot be placed on it with certainty; the CDR3 is given as TCRdb lists it. The V and J genes are TRBV7-5 and TRBJ1-5. TRBV7-5 is shown as a pseudogene. The CDR3 numbers 9 amino acids, ends counted. The CDR3 spells CVRSLKRGI.

V gene TRBV27 combines with J gene TRBJ1-6, with D perhaps TRBD1 (5 bases). CDR1 and CDR2 (germline): MNHEY, SMNVEV (reference sequence). Trimming shortened V by 4 bases and J by 6 bases, and 16 bases separated the two germline ends. The CDR3 consists of 16 residues. CDR3 protein: CASSSIDSLFNSPLHF. The CDR3, as DNA: TGTGCCAGCAGTTCGATCGACAGCTTATTTAATTCACCCCTCCACTTT.

V gene TRBV5-5 combines with J gene TRBJ2-7; possibly TRBD1 for D (5 bases). Trimming took 3 bases from V and 6 from J, leaving 13 bases between them. This CDR3 is built from 13 residues. CDR1 is SGHKS and CDR2 is YYEKEE in the germline V gene (reference sequence). The CDR3 is CASSSPDSSEQYV. In nucleotides, the CDR3 is TGTGCCAGCAGCTCGCCTGACAGTTCCGAGCAGTACGTC.

This clone was seen a single time. V is TRBV5-1 and J is TRBJ1-1, with D unresolved. V lost 2 bases, J lost 11 bases, and 22 bases lay in between. This CDR3 spans 15 amino acids. The germline V gene encodes CDR1 SGHRS and CDR2 YFSETQ. The CDR3 coding sequence is TGCGCCAGCAGCTTAATGGTTTTCCCCACCATGGAGGCTTTCTTT. It is translated as CASSLMVFPTMEAFF.

The genes are TRBV7-9 and TRBJ2-1, with TRBD2 identical over 8 bases. Germline loops: CDR1 SEHNR, CDR2 FQNEAQ (reference sequence). The V and J ends lost 4 bases and 0 bases, in that order; junction bases with no gene match: 14. The CDR3 is 19 amino acids. Here the CDR3 reads CASSSLLAERGSSYNEQFF. CDR3 nucleotide sequence: TGTGCCAGCAGCTCACTATTAGCCGAGCGGGGGAGCTCCTACAATGAGCAGTTCTTC. Together with reference TRBV7-9 and TRBJ2-1, the CDR3 gives the full variable domain: DTGVSQNPRHKITKRGQNVTFRCDPISEHNRLYWYRQTLGQGPEFLTYFQNEAQLEKSRLLSDRFSAERPKGSFSTLEIQRTEQGDSAMYLCASSSLLAERGSSYNEQFFGPGTRLTVL.

The chain employs TRBV6-1 and TRBJ2-7; D is possibly TRBD1 (6 bases). V dropped 2 bases and J dropped 3 bases, with 8 bases sitting between them. The CDR3 runs 13 residues. Germline CDR1 and CDR2: MNHNS and SASEGT. The CDR3 DNA reads as TGTGCCAGCAGTGAAAACAGGGACTACGAGCAGTACGTC. Translation gives CASSENRDYEQYV.

The chain is built from TRBV7-6 and TRBJ1-6; 7 bases map to TRBD1. Germline V gene lookup returns CDR1 SGHVS and CDR2 FNYEAQ. The V and J ends lost 5 bases and 8 bases, in that order; junction bases with no gene match: 9. The CDR3 runs 15 residues. The CDR3 bases are TGTGCCAGCAGCCCGGGACAGCTGATAGATTCACCCCTCCACTTT. It codes for CASSPGQLIDSPLHF. Supplemented by reference TRBV7-6 and TRBJ1-6, the full variable domain reads GAGVSQSPRYKVTKRGQDVALRCDPISGHVSLYWYRQALGQGPEFLTYFNYEAQQDKSGLPNDRFSAERPEGSISTLTIQRTEQRDSAMYRCASSPGQLIDSPLHFGNGTRLTVT.

On this clone: Other DNA sequences in this specimen translate into the identical CDR3. This rearrangement joins TRBV5-1 to TRBJ1-1; no reliable D call. CDR1 is SGHRS and CDR2 is YFSETQ in the germline V gene. V shed 2 bases and J shed 1 base, with 6 bases lying between them. The CDR3 runs 13 residues. The CDR3 nucleotides read TGCGCCAGCAGCTTCGGAGGGAACACTGAAGCTTTCTTT. Protein: CASSFGGNTEAFF.